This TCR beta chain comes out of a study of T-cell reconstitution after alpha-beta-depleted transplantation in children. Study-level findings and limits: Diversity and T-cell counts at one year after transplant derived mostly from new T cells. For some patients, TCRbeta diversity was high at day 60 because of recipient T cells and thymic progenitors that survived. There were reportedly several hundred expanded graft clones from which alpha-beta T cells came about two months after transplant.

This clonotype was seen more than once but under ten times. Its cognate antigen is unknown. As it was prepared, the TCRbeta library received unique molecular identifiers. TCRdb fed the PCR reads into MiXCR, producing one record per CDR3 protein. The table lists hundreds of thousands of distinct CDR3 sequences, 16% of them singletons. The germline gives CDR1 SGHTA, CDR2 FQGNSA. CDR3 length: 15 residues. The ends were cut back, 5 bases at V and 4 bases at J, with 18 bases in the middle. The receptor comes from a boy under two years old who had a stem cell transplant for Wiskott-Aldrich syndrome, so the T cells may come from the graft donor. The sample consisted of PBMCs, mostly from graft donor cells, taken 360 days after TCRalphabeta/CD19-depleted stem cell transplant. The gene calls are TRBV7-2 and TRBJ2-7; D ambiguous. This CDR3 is CASSPGPYEEYEQYF. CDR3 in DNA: TGTGCCAGCAGCCCAGGTCCCTACGAGGAATACGAGCAGTACTTC.